This T cell receptor (beta chain) was identified in a study of metastatic and nonmetastatic thyroid tumors. Study-wide context: For malignant and benign thyroid patients, tumor or nodule tissue and blood were the sources whose repertoires were compared.

Thyroid surgery took place with no prior treatment in any patient. The study's findings and limits: It was reportedly found that TCR beta diversity was significantly higher in malignant thyroid tumors than in benign nodules, a difference seen in both blood and tumor samples.

The length of the CDR3 is 14 amino acids, counting both ends. Germline assignment: CDR1 SGHDT and CDR2 YYEEEE. A word on this clone: Its antigen remains unknown. The missing conserved phenylalanine or tryptophan at the end of this CDR3 makes a read error likely. The limits of the CDR3 on the DNA are not certain, so only TCRdb's listed CDR3 is given.

Methods used by the authors: Clinicopathological groups differed in CDR3, with these differences serving to build a distant-metastasis classifier for papillary thyroid cancer. TCRdb reanalyzed the PCR reads with MiXCR. The V and J calls and clone size come from TCRdb's table, not from the authors' own analysis. The sample has tens of thousands of clones, 28% seen once. The sequencing input was blood. This receptor was identified in a male donor with papillary thyroid cancer or a benign thyroid nodule (not recorded which). Some clones in this sample may be carry-over from other donors' samples. The chain employs TRBV5-6 and TRBJ1-4; the table names TRBD1, a call not compared with the DNA. CDR3 amino acids: CASYPRSREEKLLY.